The entry that follows covers one T cell receptor beta chain sequence. Antigen specificity is unknown. Other DNA sequences in the sample encode the same CDR3. This sample was taken from a study of beta chain features in type 1 diabetes. Reverse transcribing all isolated RNA meant expressed TCRB transcripts were sequenced. The protocol was immunoSEQ multiplex PCR, while the TCRdb copy is restricted to in-frame clones and leaves out a portion. The top ten clones hold 0.03% to 0.04% of a sample with hundreds of thousands of clones, over 13% of them seen once. Study-wide points: When cDNA is sequenced, cells with high TCR expression could be over-represented. Naive, central memory and regulatory TCRB repertoires appeared more similar among patients than healthy donors. A moderate, significant TCRB CDR3 shortening appeared in type 1 diabetes across four CD4+ subsets.

The CDR3 has 13 residues. The germline gives CDR1 LNHNV, CDR2 YYDKDF (reference sequence). V shed 0 bases and J shed 5 bases, with 7 bases lying between them. The sequence came from a man between 18 and 35 years old with type 1 diabetes. This sequence joins TRBV15 and TRBJ2-5, with D unclear. Specimen: naive CD4+ T cells from blood. CDR3 sequence: CATSRDPGETQYF. CDR3 DNA: TGTGCCACCAGCAGAGATCCCGGGGAGACCCAGTACTTC.